This TCR beta chain was sequenced during a study of T cells in Graves' hyperthyroidism and ophthalmopathy. This clonotype was seen a handful of times. The TCR beta CDR3 regions underwent amplification using RNA transcripts as the source. HTBI primers were employed in a first-round RT-PCR of the TCR CDR3. From the multiplex PCR reads, TCRdb called clonotypes with MiXCR, one entry per CDR3 protein. The data show about 330,000 distinct CDR3 sequences, approximately 13% seen once. The CDR3 sequence is 19 residues long. Germline CDR1 reads DFQATT; CDR2 reads SNEGSKA (reference sequence). J gave up 5 bases and V 0 bases, and 20 bases lay outside the gene matches.

The chain joins TRBV20-1 to TRBJ2-3, with 7 bases aligning to TRBD2. The sequencing input was blood. This sequence was found in a woman in her thirties or forties with Graves' ophthalmopathy. The CDR3, as DNA: TGCAGTGCTAGAGATTTTTTGGCTAGCGGTCCTTGGGGGGAAGATACGCAGTATTTT. Encoded protein: CSARDFLASGPWGEDTQYF.